A single sample is the source of the 21 T cell receptor beta chains below, sequenced in a study of blood T cell repertoires in COVID-19. The table came from immunoSEQ multiplex PCR; TCRdb's copy has only in-frame clones and leaves some out. The sample shows about 170,000 clones, approximately 85% of them seen only once. Material: peripheral blood. Receptors originate from a woman aged 80 or older with COVID-19, enrolled during active disease.

The chain employs TRBV3-1 (or the pseudogene TRBV3-2) and TRBJ1-2, with unresolved D. There are 12 residues in the CDR3. Germline V gives CDR1 LGHDT, CDR2 YNNKEL (reference sequence). Trimming stripped 7 bases from V and 1 base from J, with 7 bases between. Here the CDR3 reads CASIDFNYGYTF. CDR3 DNA: TGTGCCAGCATAGATTTTAACTATGGCTACACCTTC.

This clone was counted once. This chain uses TRBV21-1 with TRBJ2-7; TRBD2 reflects the table's D call only, with no check against the DNA. TRBV21-1 is deemed a pseudogene. CDR3 length: 14 amino acids. This chain's CDR3 is CASTPPGGADEQYF. DNA for the CDR3: TGTGCCAGCACCCCCCCGGGGGGCGCCGACGAGCAGTACTTC.

This CDR3 reads CASKGDNSYNEQFF. CDR3 nucleotides: TGTGCCAGCAAGGGGGACAACTCCTACAATGAGCAGTTCTTC. This chain joins TRBV2 and TRBJ2-1; tentatively, D is TRBD1 (6 bases). Germline V CDR1 and CDR2: SNHLY, FYNNEI. The CDR3 length is 14 residues. With 7 bases removed from V and 0 bases from J, the gap between germline ends came to 10 bases.

This chain connects TRBV12-5 to TRBJ1-5, with no clear D. The CDR3 has 13 residues. Germline-derived CDR1 and CDR2 are LGHNT and FRNRAP. Trimming pared 1 base from V and 5 bases from J, leaving 6 bases between. The CDR3 DNA sequence: TGTGCTAGTGGTTTGGAGGCGGATCAGCCCCAGCATTTT. Residues: CASGLEADQPQHF.

In DNA, the CDR3 is TGCAGCGTTGAAGTCTTGGGACAAGGGAACACTGAAGCTTTCTTT. This gives the protein CSVEVLGQGNTEAFF. This rearrangement joins TRBV29-1 to TRBJ1-1, with D perhaps TRBD1 (6 bases). There are 15 residues in the CDR3. CDR1 is SQVTM, CDR2 ANQGSEA, per germline. Trimming cost V 1 base and J 1 base, with 13 bases left between them.

The rearrangement joins TRBV5-1 to TRBJ1-4, with 10 bases fitting TRBD1. The J segment lost 4 bases and the V segment lost 7 bases, leaving 10 bases of the junction unmatched. The CDR3 length is 16 residues. Germline CDR1 is SGHRS and CDR2 is YFSETQ. CDR3 amino acids: CASGRQGANHNEKLFF. The CDR3 nucleotides are TGCGCCAGCGGCCGACAGGGGGCAAACCATAATGAAAAACTGTTTTTT. Complete variable domain (other parts from reference TRBV5-1 and TRBJ1-4): KAGVTQTPRYLIKTRGQQVTLSCSPISGHRSVSWYQQTPGQGLQFLFEYFSETQRNKGNFPGRFSGRQFSNSRSEMNVSTLELGDSALYLCASGRQGANHNEKLFFGSGTQLSVL.

V gene TRBV5-1 combines with J gene TRBJ2-3, with TRBD2 matching 9 bases. The CDR3 loop spans 15 amino acids. J lost 2 bases, V lost 3 bases, and 4 bases had no gene match. Germline loops: CDR1 SGHRS, CDR2 YFSETQ. CDR3 nucleotides: TGCGCCAGCAGCTCGGGACTAGCACTCACAGATACGCAGTATTTT. Its translation: CASSSGLALTDTQYF.

The sample holds one count of this clone. This rearrangement joins TRBV5-1 to TRBJ1-2; TRBD1 is a possible D gene (5 bases). V was shortened by 3 bases and J by 6 bases, with 15 bases between the two germline ends. Germline values: CDR1 SGHRS, CDR2 YFSETQ. The CDR3 is 14 residues long. This CDR3 is CASSSTTGGNGYTF. The CDR3 DNA reads TGCGCCAGCAGCTCGACAACAGGTGGGAATGGCTACACCTTC.

The chain uses TRBV9 and TRBJ1-6; 8 bases line up with TRBD1. J was trimmed by 4 bases and V by 3 bases; bases with no gene match: 3. The CDR3 is 15 residues long. In germline, CDR1 is SGDLS, CDR2 YYNGEE. CDR3 residues: CASSAGQGYNSPLHF. Here the CDR3 DNA reads TGTGCCAGCAGCGCCGGACAGGGTTATAATTCACCCCTCCACTTT.

The V and J genes are TRBV11-2 and TRBJ2-7; 9 bases are shared with TRBD1. Germline CDR1 and CDR2: SGHAT and FQNNGV. CDR3 size: 16 residues. V lost 4 bases and J lost 7; bases outside the gene matches: 14. In nucleotides, the CDR3 is TGTGCCAGCAGCTGGGGACCCGGGACAGGGTACTGGGAGCAGTACTTC. Translation gives CASSWGPGTGYWEQYF.

V is TRBV2 and J is TRBJ2-7; 8 bases are shared with TRBD1. This CDR3 is 12 amino acids long. In germline, CDR1 is SNHLY, CDR2 FYNNEI. The ends lost 6 bases at V and 6 bases at J; junction bases unmatched: 4. CDR3 sequence (DNA): TGTGCCAGCAGGACCAGGGGGCGCGAGCAGTACTTC. The encoded protein is CASRTRGREQYF.

This rearrangement joins TRBV27 to TRBJ1-2, with TRBD1 as a possible D gene (5 bases). Germline CDR1 MNHEY, CDR2 SMNVEV (reference sequence). This CDR3 is 11 amino acids long. CDR3 coding DNA: TGTTCAAGTGGGGGGTTCTATGGCTACACCTTC. It codes for CSSGGFYGYTF.

The V gene is TRBV4-1, the J gene TRBJ1-2; a possible D gene is TRBD1 (5 bases). CDR1 is MGHRA, CDR2 YSYEKL, per germline. Trimming took 0 bases from V and 4 from J, leaving 12 bases between them. This CDR3 is built from 15 residues. DNA of the CDR3: TGCGCCAGCAGCCAAGATCCGGGGCGGGGCTATGGCTACACCTTC. Residues: CASSQDPGRGYGYTF.

This sequence joins TRBV9 and TRBJ2-2; D is ambiguous. Germline CDR1 is SGDLS and CDR2 is YYNGEE. This CDR3 region has 14 residues. V shed 5 bases and J shed 0 bases, with 8 bases lying between them. The DNA of the CDR3 is TGTGCCAGCAGGAGAGCTCCGAACACCGGGGAGCTGTTTTTT. Translating gives CASRRAPNTGELFF.

Remarks on this clone: One end of the junction fails to match germline, which may point to a read error. The genes are TRBV9 and TRBJ2-5; 10 bases fit TRBD1. The CDR3 loop spans 15 amino acids. Germline CDR1 reads SGDLS; CDR2 reads YYNGEE. CDR3 in amino acids: CASRVADRGGETQYF. CDR3 DNA: TGTGCCAGCCGCGTAGCGGACAGGGGGGGGGAGACCCAGTACTTC.

This chain joins TRBV12-3 or TRBV12-4 and TRBJ2-1; tentative D call: TRBD1 (6 bases). V was cut by 7 bases and J by 10 bases, with 11 bases left in between. The CDR3 runs 11 residues. The CDR3 spells CASTRTGEQFF. CDR3 sequence (DNA): TGTGCCAGCACCAGAACAGGGGAGCAGTTCTTC.

The chain uses TRBV5-6 and TRBJ1-6; tentatively, D is TRBD1 (5 bases). This CDR3 is 16 amino acids long. V dropped 0 bases and J dropped 10 bases, with 17 bases sitting between them. Germline assignment: CDR1 SGHDT and CDR2 YYEEEE. The CDR3 is CASSLDRRSGRSPLHF. In DNA, the CDR3 is TGTGCCAGCAGCTTGGATCGGCGGTCAGGGCGGTCACCCCTCCACTTT.

The V call is TRBV18, the J call TRBJ1-1; 10 positions match TRBD1. Germline V gives CDR1 KGHSH, CDR2 LQKENI. The CDR3 is made up of 16 amino acids. Germline trimming cut 2 bases from V and 2 bases from J; bases unmatched to any gene: 5. The CDR3 spells CASSPGTGAGNTEAFF. As DNA, the CDR3 is TGTGCCAGCTCACCAGGGACAGGGGCGGGAAACACTGAAGCTTTCTTT.

J is TRBJ1-5 and V is TRBV28; 8 bases match TRBD1. The V segment lost 6 bases and the J segment 2 bases; nucleotides outside the gene matches: 6. Per germline, CDR1 MDHEN and CDR2 SYDVKM. The CDR3 contains 15 residues. The DNA of the CDR3 is TGTGCCAGCAGGTTCTCGGACAGGGGCAATCAGCCCCAGCATTTT. Translation: CASRFSDRGNQPQHF.

The chain carries TRBV5-4 and TRBJ2-1; D is possibly TRBD2 (6 bases). Germline CDR1 reads SGHNT; CDR2 reads YYREEE (reference sequence). The CDR3 contains 15 residues. V lost 6 bases and J lost 6, with 19 bases in between. The CDR3 nucleotides are TGTGCCAGCACCACCGGGGGTAGCTACGGCAATGAGCAGTTCTTC. Amino acids: CASTTGGSYGNEQFF.

This sequence joins TRBV20-1 and TRBJ2-7; possible D gene TRBD2, 6 bases. Germline V gives CDR1 DFQATT, CDR2 SNEGSKA (reference sequence). V shed 6 bases and J shed 7 bases, with 13 bases lying between them. The CDR3 has 11 amino acids. The DNA for the CDR3 is TGCAGTGCGAGAAACCGGGAGGAGCAGTACTTC. Translation gives CSARNREEQYF.